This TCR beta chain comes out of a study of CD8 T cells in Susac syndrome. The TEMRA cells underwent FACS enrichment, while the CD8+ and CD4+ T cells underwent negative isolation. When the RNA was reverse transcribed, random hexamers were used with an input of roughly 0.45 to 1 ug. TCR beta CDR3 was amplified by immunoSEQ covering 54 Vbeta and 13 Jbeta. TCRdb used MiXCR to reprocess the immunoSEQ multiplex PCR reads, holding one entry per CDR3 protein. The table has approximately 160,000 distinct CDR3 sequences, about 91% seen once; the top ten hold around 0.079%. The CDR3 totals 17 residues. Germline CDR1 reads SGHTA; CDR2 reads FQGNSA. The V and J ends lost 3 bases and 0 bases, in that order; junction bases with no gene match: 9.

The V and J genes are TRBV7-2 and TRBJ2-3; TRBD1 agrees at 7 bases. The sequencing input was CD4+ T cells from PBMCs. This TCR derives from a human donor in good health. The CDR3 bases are TGTGCCAGCAGCTTTGAGCACGGGACAGCTAGCACAGATACGCAGTATTTT. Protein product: CASSFEHGTASTDTQYF.